What follows are 28 T cell receptor beta chains derived from one specimen sequenced in a study of vaccination and CD4 T cells after COVID-19. Described treatment: approximately nine-day PBMC culture with coronavirus spike peptide pools or control peptides (ViraFEST assay). Antigens of these TCRs are unknown. CD4+ T cells that had been cultured provided DNA sequenced with the Oncomine TCR Beta short-read assay. Each CDR3 protein is one row after TCRdb ran MiXCR on the PCR reads. The repertoire has some 15,000 distinct CDR3 sequences, about 61% of them found once; the top ten carry about 11%. The sequenced sample was CD4+ T cells from blood, cultured in vitro. The receptors originated from a human donor who had recovered from COVID-19.

This clonotype showed up just once. The V call is TRBV7-2, the J call TRBJ1-5; 7 nucleotides line up with TRBD1. V trimming: 5 bases; J trimming: 9 bases; junction bases outside the gene matches: 7. The length of the CDR3 is 13 residues. CDR1 and CDR2 (germline): SGHTA, FQGNSA. The CDR3 spells CASSRMTGRPQHF. As DNA, the CDR3 is TGTGCCAGCAGCAGAATGACAGGGAGGCCCCAGCATTTT.

This clonotype was observed a handful of times. The CDR3 reads CSARTSGHTGELFF. CDR3 nucleotides: TGCAGTGCTAGAACTAGCGGGCACACCGGGGAGCTGTTTTTT. The chain recombines TRBV20-1 with TRBJ2-2; the match to TRBD2 covers 9 bases. CDR3 length: 14 amino acids. With 2 bases clipped from V and 3 bases from J, the junction kept 1 base outside the gene matches. Germline CDR1 and CDR2: DFQATT and SNEGSKA (reference sequence).

The genes are TRBV20-1 and TRBJ2-7, with 8 bases lining up with TRBD1. Per germline, CDR1 DFQATT and CDR2 SNEGSKA (reference sequence). J gave up 3 bases and V 6 bases, and 13 bases lay outside the gene matches. The CDR3 runs 15 residues. The CDR3 loop reads CSAEDSGQANYEQYF. In nucleotides, the CDR3 is TGCAGTGCAGAAGACTCGGGACAGGCAAACTACGAGCAGTACTTC.

The chain is built from TRBV5-4 and TRBJ1-6, with D tentatively TRBD1 (5 bases). Germline CDR1 and CDR2: SGHNT and YYREEE (reference sequence). The V end lost 7 bases, the J end lost 8 bases, and 13 bases lay between the germline ends. This CDR3 contains 13 residues. Here the CDR3 DNA reads TGTGCCAGCGCCAGCCAGGGAGATTCACCCCTCCACTTT. It translates to CASASQGDSPLHF.

The chain is built from TRBV27 and TRBJ2-7, with 10 bases lining up with TRBD2. The end of the DNA aligns better with TRBJ2-5, so the J call may be wrong. CDR1 and CDR2 from the germline V gene are MNHEY and SMNVEV (reference sequence). The CDR3 spans 16 residues. DNA of the CDR3: TGTGCCAGCAGCCTACGACCAGCGGGGGGGCAGGAGACCCAGTACTTC. It specifies CASSLRPAGGQETQYF.

This chain uses TRBV4-3 with TRBJ2-2, with 10 bases matching TRBD1. In germline, CDR1 is LGHNA, CDR2 YSLEER. This CDR3 has 15 amino acids. The junction had 10 bases not matched to a gene; V was cut back by 0 bases and J by 15 bases. The CDR3 nucleotides are TGCGCCAGCAGCCAAGACCCAGGACAGGGGGGTCCCATGTTTTTT. Protein product: CASSQDPGQGGPMFF.

This clonotype has just one count. The chain carries TRBV6-1 and TRBJ2-1; 7 bases align to TRBD2. With V trimmed by 4 bases and J by 6 bases, 15 bases remained unmatched. Germline CDR1 reads MNHNS; CDR2 reads SASEGT. There are 17 residues in the CDR3. CDR3 amino acids: CASSVGLVSGSGNEQFF. In DNA, the CDR3 is TGTGCCAGCAGTGTCGGACTAGTCTCGGGTTCGGGCAATGAGCAGTTCTTC.

This clonotype was observed a single time. The chain couples TRBV7-9 to TRBJ2-5, with no clear D. The V gene's germline CDR1 is SEHNR and CDR2 FQNEAQ (reference sequence). CDR3 size: 12 residues. Trimming shortened V by 5 bases and J by 0 bases, and 4 bases separated the two germline ends. This CDR3 reads CASSRYQETQYF. The CDR3 region has the DNA TGTGCCAGCAGCCGGTACCAAGAGACCCAGTACTTC. Full variable domain (remainder filled in from reference TRBV7-9 and TRBJ2-5): DTGVSQNPRHKITKRGQNVTFRCDPISEHNRLYWYRQTLGQGPEFLTYFQNEAQLEKSRLLSDRFSAERPKGSFSTLEIQRTEQGDSAMYLCASSRYQETQYFGPGTRLLVL.

This chain links TRBV12-3 or TRBV12-4 with TRBJ1-5; the D is unclear. Trimming removed 4 bases at V and 9 bases at J, with 13 bases between. This CDR3 comprises 13 residues. CDR3 sequence (DNA): TGTGCCAGCAGTTCCCCGCCCGAGGGGCCCCAGCATTTT. Translating it yields CASSSPPEGPQHF.

The chain joins TRBV6-2 or TRBV6-3 to TRBJ2-5, with D tentatively TRBD1 or TRBD2 (5 bases each). The CDR3 totals 15 residues. Germline CDR1 and CDR2: MNHEY and SVGEGT. The V gene lost 0 bases and the J gene lost 5 bases, with 13 bases spanning the gap. The CDR3 bases are TGTGCCAGCAGTTACTCCGGGACGACCATCGAGACCCAGTACTTC. Translated, it gives CASSYSGTTIETQYF.

The gene calls are TRBV7-9 and TRBJ1-1; 12 nucleotides agree with TRBD1. The CDR3 sequence is 16 residues long. With V trimmed by 5 bases and J by 3 bases, 7 bases remained unmatched. The germline CDR1 and CDR2 sequences are SEHNR and FQNEAQ (reference sequence). The CDR3 bases are TGTGCCAGCAGCCCCGGGACAGGGGGCGTGTACACTGAAGCTTTCTTT. Protein sequence: CASSPGTGGVYTEAFF.

The V gene is TRBV6-1, the J gene TRBJ1-1; the D is unclear. Germline values: CDR1 MNHNS, CDR2 SASEGT. The CDR3 is 13 residues long. The ends were cut back, 7 bases at V and 0 bases at J, with 9 bases in the middle. The CDR3 bases are TGTGCCAGCATCTTCAATATGAACACTGAAGCTTTCTTT. It yields the protein CASIFNMNTEAFF.

As to this clonotype: At one boundary the junction diverges from the germline segment, which might be a read error. This chain joins TRBV3-1 and TRBJ2-2, with 10 bases matching TRBD1. CDR1 and CDR2 from the germline V gene are LGHDT and YNNKEL (reference sequence). This CDR3 has 15 amino acids. CDR3 DNA: TGTGCCACCAGCCGGGGGACAGGGGCCACCGGGGAGCTGTTTTTT. Protein product: CATSRGTGATGELFF.

This clonotype was detected a few times. This chain uses TRBV11-2 with TRBJ1-2; TRBD1 is a possible D gene (6 bases). Germline CDR1 SGHAT, CDR2 FQNNGV. The ends were cut back, 0 bases at V and 4 bases at J, with 9 bases in the middle. The CDR3 loop spans 14 amino acids. The CDR3 nucleotides read TGTGCCAGCAGCTTAGACGGACAGCGCTATGGCTACACCTTC. Amino acids: CASSLDGQRYGYTF.

V usage is TRBV24-1 and J usage is TRBJ2-2; 7 nucleotides align to TRBD1. V gave up 0 bases and J gave up 5 bases; unmatched junction bases: 5. The CDR3 contains 16 residues. Per the germline V gene, CDR1 is KGHDR and CDR2 is SFDVKD. The CDR3 loop reads CATSDLRRGQTGELFF. The CDR3 DNA reads as TGTGCCACCAGTGATTTGAGAAGGGGGCAAACCGGGGAGCTGTTTTTT.

The V call is TRBV6-4, the J call TRBJ2-1; the match to TRBD2 covers 12 bases. This CDR3 is built from 15 residues. The germline V gene encodes CDR1 MRHNA and CDR2 SNTAGT. Losses at the gene ends were 5 bases for V and 7 bases for J; bases not matched to a gene: 6. CDR3 protein: CASSTGTSGPNEQFF. The CDR3 nucleotides are TGTGCCAGCAGTACCGGGACTAGCGGGCCAAATGAGCAGTTCTTC.

This rearrangement joins TRBV27 to TRBJ2-6; D call uncertain. The CDR3 length is 13 residues. Germline-derived CDR1 and CDR2 are MNHEY and SMNVEV (reference sequence). V gave up 7 bases and J gave up 4 bases, with 8 bases separating them. CDR3: CASTGYGANVLTF. In DNA form, the CDR3 reads TGTGCCAGCACTGGGTACGGGGCCAACGTCCTGACTTTC.

V usage is TRBV5-1 and J usage is TRBJ2-2; D perhaps matches TRBD2 (6 bases). V was clipped by 6 bases and J by 1 base, with 13 bases between them. Germline lookup yields CDR1 SGHRS and CDR2 YFSETQ. The CDR3 extends over 15 amino acids. DNA of the CDR3: TGCGCCAGCAATCCCGGGACTCAGAACACCGGGGAGCTGTTTTTT. It specifies CASNPGTQNTGELFF.

This clonotype was counted a few times. This chain uses TRBV19 with TRBJ1-5; 8 bases agree with TRBD1. Germline-derived CDR1 and CDR2 are LNHDA and SQIVND (reference sequence). Trimming cost V 5 bases and J 5 bases; bases outside gene matches: 2. The CDR3 consists of 13 residues. CDR3 coding DNA: TGTGCCAGTAGTCAACAGGGGGATCAGCCCCAGCATTTT. It encodes CASSQQGDQPQHF.

The V and J genes are TRBV6-5 and TRBJ1-1, with D possibly matching TRBD1 (5 bases). Germline CDR1 reads MNHEY; CDR2 reads SVGAGI. The CDR3 contains 14 residues. The V end was cut by 4 bases, the J end by 1 base, with 10 bases between. The CDR3 reads CASSSPGRNTEAFF. For the CDR3, the DNA is TGTGCCAGCAGTTCCCCGGGACGGAACACTGAAGCTTTCTTT.

This chain links TRBV6-1 with TRBJ2-7, with D perhaps TRBD1 (5 bases). V was clipped by 5 bases and J by 3 bases, with 14 bases between them. This CDR3 comprises 14 residues. The V gene's germline CDR1 is MNHNS and CDR2 SASEGT. The DNA of the CDR3 is TGTGCCAGCAGTCTTTTCCTAGACAGCTACGAGCAGTACTTC. Its translation is CASSLFLDSYEQYF.

V gene TRBV6-5 combines with J gene TRBJ2-3; 11 nucleotides line up with TRBD2. Germline V gives CDR1 MNHEY, CDR2 SVGAGI. CDR3 length equals 18 residues. V shed 1 base and J 6 bases; nucleotides not matched to a gene: 12. The CDR3 protein is CASSYYPGLAGGGDTQYF. For the CDR3, the DNA is TGTGCCAGCAGTTACTATCCAGGCCTAGCGGGAGGAGGCGATACGCAGTATTTT.

The chain uses TRBV5-1 and TRBJ2-3; 8 bases agree with TRBD1. J gave up 0 bases and V 2 bases, and 5 bases lay outside the gene matches. The CDR3 is made up of 16 amino acids. Per the germline V gene, CDR1 is SGHRS and CDR2 is YFSETQ. CDR3 nucleotides: TGCGCCAGCAGCTTAGGACAGGGCTCTAGCACAGATACGCAGTATTTT. Its protein is CASSLGQGSSTDTQYF.

The table lists this clonotype with a few counts. In nucleotides, the CDR3 is TGTGCCAGCAGTGAGTCCGTCGACAGGGTAGGCATGGAGACCCAGTACTTC. Its translation: CASSESVDRVGMETQYF. V usage is TRBV6-1 and J usage is TRBJ2-5; 7 nucleotides align to TRBD1. Germline V gene sequence: CDR1 MNHNS, CDR2 SASEGT. The trim removed 3 bases at V and 5 bases at J, leaving 15 bases unmatched. This CDR3 contains 17 residues.

This chain joins TRBV7-8 and TRBJ2-1; no clear D. The CDR3 totals 14 residues. Germline CDR1 reads SGHVS; CDR2 reads FQNEAQ. Trimming pared 2 bases from V and 2 bases from J, leaving 7 bases between. The CDR3 is CASSLRLPYNEQFF. As DNA, the CDR3 is TGTGCCAGCAGCTTAAGACTGCCCTACAATGAGCAGTTCTTC.

This clonotype has just one count. This chain uses TRBV12-3 or TRBV12-4 with TRBJ2-3, with D unresolved. The CDR3 contains 12 residues. V was pared by 6 bases and J by 5 bases, with 9 bases between. DNA of the CDR3: TGTGCCAGCAGCCCGAATCGAGATACGCAGTATTTT. Translated: CASSPNRDTQYF.

V is TRBV7-2 and J is TRBJ2-7; 12 nucleotides line up with TRBD1. V lost 3 bases and J lost 6; bases outside the gene matches: 9. From germline, CDR1 is SGHTA and CDR2 FQGNSA. The CDR3 totals 16 residues. The CDR3 protein is CASSFSPGQGAAEQYF. DNA of the CDR3: TGTGCCAGCAGCTTTAGCCCGGGACAGGGGGCGGCCGAGCAGTACTTC.

This clonotype has only one observation. The chain joins TRBV20-1 to TRBJ2-6; D unclear. V lost 3 bases and J lost 1, with 7 bases in between. This CDR3 comprises 14 residues. Per germline, CDR1 DFQATT and CDR2 SNEGSKA (reference sequence). The DNA of the CDR3 is TGCAGTGCTAGCCGAGAATCTGGGGCCAACGTCCTGACTTTC. This gives the protein CSASRESGANVLTF.